This T cell receptor (beta chain) stems from a study of early T cells in non-severe SARS-CoV-2 infection. Looking at the study overall: The chains were unpaired, and the sequenced material was bulk RNA from unsorted whole blood.

Study-level results: Matches to VDJdb favored anti-spike CD8 responses and missed private and CD4 specificities.

With regard to this clonotype: Antigen unknown.

The ends were cut back, 4 bases at V and 12 bases at J, with 16 bases in the middle. CDR3 length: 12 residues. Germline V lookup: CDR1 SQVTM, CDR2 ANQGSEA. The protocol attached unique molecular identifiers to individual cDNA molecules. MiXCR was run by TCRdb on the 5' RACE reads, yielding one entry per CDR3 protein. The profile shows more than 80,000 distinct CDR3 sequences, roughly an eighth of them singletons. J is TRBJ2-1 and V is TRBV29-1; D perhaps matches TRBD1 (5 bases). The sequencing sample was made of whole blood. The origin of this receptor is an adult who was a healthcare worker with PCR-confirmed SARS-CoV-2 infection or an uninfected control (not recorded which). The CDR3 sequence is CSVVWGTGGQFF. CDR3 nucleotides: TGCAGCGTTGTGTGGGGCACAGGCGGGCAGTTCTTC.